The 13 T cell receptor beta chains below were found in one sample sequenced in a study of cytomegalovirus exposure and HLA in healthy donors. PCR primers comprised 60 Vbeta and 13 Jbeta primers. Sequencing used immunoSEQ multiplex PCR; TCRdb keeps in-frame clones, though not all of them. The data show 130,000 or so clones, roughly 70% seen once. The specimen was PBMCs. The receptors derive from a man aged 35-49 years in good health and CMV-seropositive.

The rearrangement uses TRBV6-5 and TRBJ1-2; 10 nucleotides match TRBD1. The junction had 4 bases not matched to a gene; V was cut back by 6 bases and J by 3 bases. This CDR3 spans 14 amino acids. The germline V gene has CDR1 MNHEY and CDR2 SVGAGI. CDR3 loop: CASRKGQGYYGYTF. The CDR3 DNA follows: TGTGCCAGCAGGAAGGGACAGGGGTACTATGGCTACACCTTC.

This rearrangement joins TRBV25-1 to TRBJ1-1; D gene ambiguous. This CDR3 is built from 14 residues. In germline, CDR1 is MGHDK, CDR2 SYGVNS. Trimming pared 3 bases from V and 0 bases from J, leaving 8 bases between. CDR3 nucleotide sequence: TGTGCCAGCAGTGACGTGACAATGAACACTGAAGCTTTCTTT. This sequence encodes CASSDVTMNTEAFF.

The sample holds one count of this clone. The chain couples TRBV5-5 to TRBJ2-7, with D tentatively TRBD2 (5 bases). CDR1 SGHKS and CDR2 YYEKEE come from the germline V gene (reference sequence). Trimming took 0 bases from V and 7 from J, leaving 11 bases between them. CDR3 size: 13 residues. CDR3 coding DNA: TGTGCCAGCAGCTTGGTTCCCGGCGGGGAGCAGTACTTC. As protein: CASSLVPGGEQYF.

This chain joins TRBV6-5 and TRBJ2-2, with 11 bases aligning to TRBD1. This CDR3 is built from 15 residues. The J segment lost 3 bases and the V segment lost 5 bases, leaving 2 bases of the junction unmatched. The germline CDR1 and CDR2 sequences are MNHEY and SVGAGI. The CDR3 sequence is CASSPDRGHTGELFF. The CDR3 nucleotides are TGTGCCAGCAGTCCGGACAGGGGGCACACCGGGGAGCTGTTTTTT.

J is TRBJ1-1 and V is TRBV2; TRBD1 might be the D (5 bases). The CDR3 extends over 13 amino acids. Deletions cut 3 bases from V and 11 bases from J, with 16 bases between. Germline CDR1 and CDR2: SNHLY and FYNNEI. The CDR3 DNA reads as TGTGCCAGCAGTGAGAGGGACTCCGTGGGGGCTTTCTTT. Translated, it gives CASSERDSVGAFF.

This chain joins TRBV9 and TRBJ2-2, with D perhaps matching TRBD2 (5 bases). The CDR3 runs to 15 residues. The V gene lost 2 bases and the J gene lost 4 bases, with 12 bases spanning the gap. Germline V lookup: CDR1 SGDLS, CDR2 YYNGEE. In DNA, the CDR3 is TGTGCCAGCAGCGTCCGAGGACTCTCCACCGGGGAGCTGTTTTTT. The encoded protein is CASSVRGLSTGELFF.

This clone has only one observation. This chain uses TRBV28 with TRBJ1-1, with D perhaps matching TRBD1 (5 bases). V lost 6 bases and J 1 base, leaving 12 bases between the germline ends. Looked up from germline, CDR1 is MDHEN and CDR2 is SYDVKM. The CDR3 is 14 amino acids. The CDR3 sequence is CASSYYTGNTEAFF. CDR3 coding DNA: TGTGCCAGCAGCTACTATACAGGGAACACTGAAGCTTTCTTT.

The genes are TRBV30 and TRBJ1-5, with D tentatively TRBD1 (5 bases). The germline V gene has CDR1 GTSNPN and CDR2 SVGIG (reference sequence). The CDR3 spans 12 residues. Trimming removed 0 bases at V and 11 bases at J, with 11 bases between. The CDR3 loop reads CAWSVSSGSQHF. The CDR3 DNA reads as TGTGCCTGGAGTGTATCATCAGGGTCCCAGCATTTT. Looking up the rest from reference TRBV30 and TRBJ1-5 gives the full variable domain: SQTIHQWPATLVQPVGSPLSLECTVEGTSNPNLYWYRQAAGRGLQLLFYSVGIGQISSEVPQNLSASRPQDRQFILSSKKLLLSDSGFYLCAWSVSSGSQHFGDGTRLSIL.

The chain couples TRBV4-2 to TRBJ2-3, with 7 bases identical to TRBD1. The length of the CDR3 is 15 residues. The junction had 7 bases not matched to a gene; V was cut back by 3 bases and J by 4 bases. The germline V gene has CDR1 LGHNA and CDR2 YNFKEQ. The CDR3 region has the DNA TGTGCCAGCAGCCAGAGGGACAGCTCTCCAGATACGCAGTATTTT. Translation gives CASSQRDSSPDTQYF.

The rearrangement uses TRBV27 and TRBJ1-1, with D possibly matching TRBD1 (6 bases). Germline CDR1 reads MNHEY; CDR2 reads SMNVEV (reference sequence). The CDR3 is made up of 13 amino acids. V was cut by 2 bases and J by 3 bases, with 7 bases left in between. CDR3 region: CASSLGTYTEAFF. In DNA form, the CDR3 reads TGTGCCAGCAGTTTAGGGACATACACTGAAGCTTTCTTT.

This sequence joins TRBV5-1 and TRBJ2-4; TRBD1 aligns across 7 bases. J lost 6 bases, V lost 4 bases, and 10 bases had no gene match. In germline, CDR1 is SGHRS, CDR2 YFSETQ. The CDR3 is 15 amino acids. The DNA for the CDR3 is TGCGCCAGCAGCCTATCGGACAGGAGTTCAAACATTCAGTACTTC. It translates to CASSLSDRSSNIQYF.

This chain joins TRBV28 and TRBJ2-7; tentative D call: TRBD1 (8 bases). V was cut by 6 bases and J by 1 base, with 16 bases left in between. The CDR3 sequence is 15 residues long. CDR1 MDHEN and CDR2 SYDVKM come from the germline V gene. In DNA form, the CDR3 reads TGTGCCAGCAGACTTACAGGGGGGGAATCCTACGAGCAGTACTTC. Its protein product is CASRLTGGESYEQYF.

The J gene is TRBJ1-5, the V gene TRBV28; 7 bases agree with TRBD1. Germline CDR1 MDHEN, CDR2 SYDVKM. CDR3 size: 15 residues. With 3 bases clipped from V and 3 bases from J, the junction kept 5 bases outside the gene matches. The CDR3 reads CASSFSDRDNQPQHF. The CDR3 bases are TGTGCCAGCAGTTTTAGTGACAGGGACAATCAGCCCCAGCATTTT.